This T cell receptor (beta chain) was obtained from a study of blood T cells in healthy people across ages. Regarding the study as a whole: More naive CD4+ cells and higher diversity marked long-lived donors relative to aged donors.

The CDR3 totals 15 residues. Germline assignment: CDR1 MNHEY and CDR2 SVGAGI. V was pared by 0 bases and J by 8 bases, with 6 bases of the junction left unmatched. It was with a sample-barcoded 5' primer and a J-beta primer mix that a second PCR of roughly 6 to 12 cycles was run. TCRdb reprocessed the 5' RACE reads via MiXCR and lists one record per CDR3 protein. This table has more than 600,000 distinct CDR3 sequences, more than 20% appearing once. With respect to this clonotype: Its antigen is as yet unknown.

The same specimen was also included in a second study, on T cells of mothers and their children. That report notes: M1S, a second-PCR primer, added sample barcodes and 2-4 random nucleotides. The effect of thymic selection on TCR recombination output is similar between related and unrelated pairs.

The TCR sequence derives from a boy younger than 18 in good health. The chain recombines TRBV6-5 with TRBJ2-1; 8 bases map to TRBD2. The sample consisted of blood. The CDR3 sequence is CASSYSGLVRDEQFF. The CDR3 DNA reads as TGTGCCAGCAGTTACTCGGGACTAGTACGCGATGAGCAGTTCTTC.